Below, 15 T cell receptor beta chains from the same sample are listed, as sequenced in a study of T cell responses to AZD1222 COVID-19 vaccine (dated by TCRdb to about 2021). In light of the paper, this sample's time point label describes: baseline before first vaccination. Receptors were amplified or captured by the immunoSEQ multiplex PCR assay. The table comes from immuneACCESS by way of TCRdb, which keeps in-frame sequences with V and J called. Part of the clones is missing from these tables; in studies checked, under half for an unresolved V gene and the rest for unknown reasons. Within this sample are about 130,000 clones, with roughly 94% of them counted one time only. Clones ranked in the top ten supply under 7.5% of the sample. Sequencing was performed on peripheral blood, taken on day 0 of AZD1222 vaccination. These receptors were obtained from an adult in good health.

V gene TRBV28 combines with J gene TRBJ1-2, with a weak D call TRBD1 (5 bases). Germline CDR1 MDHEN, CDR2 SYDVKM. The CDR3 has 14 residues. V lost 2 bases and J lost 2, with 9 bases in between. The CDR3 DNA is TGTGCCAGCAGTTTAATCGACAGAAACTATGGCTACACCTTC. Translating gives CASSLIDRNYGYTF.

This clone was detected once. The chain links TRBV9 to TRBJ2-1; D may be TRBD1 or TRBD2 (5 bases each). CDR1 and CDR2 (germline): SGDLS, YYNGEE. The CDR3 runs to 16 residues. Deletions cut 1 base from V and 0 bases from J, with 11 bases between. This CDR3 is CASSVRGASSYNEQFF. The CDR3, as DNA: TGTGCCAGCAGCGTAAGAGGGGCGAGCTCCTACAATGAGCAGTTCTTC.

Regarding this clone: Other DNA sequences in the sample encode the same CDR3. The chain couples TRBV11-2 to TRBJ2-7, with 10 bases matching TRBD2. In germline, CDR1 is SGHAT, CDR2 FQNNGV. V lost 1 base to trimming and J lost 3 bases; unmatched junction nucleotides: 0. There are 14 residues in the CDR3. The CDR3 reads CASSLGLAGYEQYF. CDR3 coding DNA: TGTGCCAGCAGCTTAGGACTAGCGGGCTACGAGCAGTACTTC.

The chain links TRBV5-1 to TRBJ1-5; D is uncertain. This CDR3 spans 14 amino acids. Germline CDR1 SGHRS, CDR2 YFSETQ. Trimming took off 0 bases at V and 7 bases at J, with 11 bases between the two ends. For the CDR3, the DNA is TGCGCCAGCAGCTTGGATGCCCCGGGGCAGCCCCAGCATTTT. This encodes CASSLDAPGQPQHF.

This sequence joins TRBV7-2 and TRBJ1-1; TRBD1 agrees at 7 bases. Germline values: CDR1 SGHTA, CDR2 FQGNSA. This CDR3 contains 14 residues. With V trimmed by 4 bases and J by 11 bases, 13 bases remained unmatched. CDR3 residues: CASSSDRTAGVAFF. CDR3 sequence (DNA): TGTGCCAGCAGCTCGGACAGGACCGCCGGAGTGGCTTTCTTT. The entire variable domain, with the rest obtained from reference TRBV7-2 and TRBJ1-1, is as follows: GAGVSQSPSNKVTEKGKDVELRCDPISGHTALYWYRQSLGQGLEFLIYFQGNSAPDKSGLPSDRFSAERTGGSVSTLTIQRTQQEDSAVYLCASSSDRTAGVAFFGQGTRLTVV.

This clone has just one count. CDR3: CASSLSPDSNQPQHF. Written as DNA, the CDR3 is TGTGCCAGCAGCTTATCTCCCGATAGCAATCAGCCCCAGCATTTT. The V call is TRBV5-5, the J call TRBJ1-5; D is uncertain. Trimming stripped 2 bases from V and 0 bases from J, with 9 bases between. The length of the CDR3 is 15 residues. Germline-derived CDR1 and CDR2 are SGHKS and YYEKEE (reference sequence).

CDR3 sequence reads: CASSSGTGNTEAFF. The CDR3 coding sequence is TGCGCCAGCAGCTCCGGGACGGGGAACACTGAAGCTTTCTTT. The V and J genes are TRBV5-1 and TRBJ1-1, with TRBD1 as a possible D gene (5 bases). V was cut by 3 bases and J by 1 base, with 10 bases left in between. This CDR3 comprises 14 residues. CDR1 and CDR2 (germline): SGHRS, YFSETQ.

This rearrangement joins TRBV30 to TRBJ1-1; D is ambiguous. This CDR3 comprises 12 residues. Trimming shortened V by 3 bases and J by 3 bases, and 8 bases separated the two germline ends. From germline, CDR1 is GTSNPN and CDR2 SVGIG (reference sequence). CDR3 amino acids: CAWSVRDTEAFF. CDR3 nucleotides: TGTGCCTGGAGCGTTCGGGACACTGAAGCTTTCTTT.

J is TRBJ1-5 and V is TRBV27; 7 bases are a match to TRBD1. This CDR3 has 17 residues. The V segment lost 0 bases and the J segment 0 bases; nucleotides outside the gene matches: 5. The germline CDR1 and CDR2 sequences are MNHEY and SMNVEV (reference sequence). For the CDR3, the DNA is TGTGCCAGCAGTTTATCGGGGACAGCTTATAGCAATCAGCCCCAGCATTTT. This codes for CASSLSGTAYSNQPQHF.

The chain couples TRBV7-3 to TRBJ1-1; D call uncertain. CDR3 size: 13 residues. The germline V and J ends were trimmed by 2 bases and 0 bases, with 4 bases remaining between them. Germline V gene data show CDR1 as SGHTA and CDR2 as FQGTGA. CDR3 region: CASSLEVNTEAFF. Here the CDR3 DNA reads TGTGCCAGCAGCTTAGAGGTGAACACTGAAGCTTTCTTT.

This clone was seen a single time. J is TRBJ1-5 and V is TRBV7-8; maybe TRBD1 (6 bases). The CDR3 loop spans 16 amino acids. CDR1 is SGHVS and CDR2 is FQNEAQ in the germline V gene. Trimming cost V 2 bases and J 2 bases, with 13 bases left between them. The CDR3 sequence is CASSLYGGAGNQPQHF. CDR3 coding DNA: TGTGCCAGCAGCTTATACGGGGGGGCTGGCAATCAGCCCCAGCATTTT.

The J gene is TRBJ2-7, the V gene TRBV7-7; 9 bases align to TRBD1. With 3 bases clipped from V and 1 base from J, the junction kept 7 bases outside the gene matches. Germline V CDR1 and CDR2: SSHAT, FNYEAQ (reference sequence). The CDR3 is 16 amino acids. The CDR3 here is CASSLDRDRASYEQYF. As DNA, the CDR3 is TGTGCCAGCAGCTTGGACCGGGACAGGGCATCCTACGAGCAGTACTTC. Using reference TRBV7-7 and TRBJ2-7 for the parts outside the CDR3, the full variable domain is GAGVSQSPRYKVTKRGQDVTLRCDPISSHATLYWYQQALGQGPEFLTYFNYEAQPDKSGLPSDRFSAERPEGSISTLTIQRTEQRDSAMYRCASSLDRDRASYEQYFGPGTRLTVT.

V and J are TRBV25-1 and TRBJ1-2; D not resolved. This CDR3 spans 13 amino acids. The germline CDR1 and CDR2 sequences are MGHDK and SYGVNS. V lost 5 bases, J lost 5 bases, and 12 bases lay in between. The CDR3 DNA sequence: TGTGCCAGCAGTCTGGGCCAGGCGTATGGCTACACCTTC. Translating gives CASSLGQAYGYTF.

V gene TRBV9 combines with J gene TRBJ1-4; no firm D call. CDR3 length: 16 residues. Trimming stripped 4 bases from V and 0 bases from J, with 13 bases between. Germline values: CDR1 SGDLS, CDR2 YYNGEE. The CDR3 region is CASSPRPGATNEKLFF. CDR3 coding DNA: TGTGCCAGCAGCCCACGTCCGGGTGCAACTAATGAAAAACTGTTTTTT. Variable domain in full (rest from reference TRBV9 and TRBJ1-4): DSGVTQTPKHLITATGQRVTLRCSPRSGDLSVYWYQQSLDQGLQFLIQYYNGEERAKGNILERFSAQQFPDLHSELNLSSLELGDSALYFCASSPRPGATNEKLFFGSGTQLSVL.

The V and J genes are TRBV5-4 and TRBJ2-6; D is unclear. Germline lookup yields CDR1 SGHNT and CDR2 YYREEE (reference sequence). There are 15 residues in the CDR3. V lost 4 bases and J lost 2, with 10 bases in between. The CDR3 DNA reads TGTGCCAGCAGCCCCAGGCATACTGGGGCCAACGTCCTGACTTTC. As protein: CASSPRHTGANVLTF.